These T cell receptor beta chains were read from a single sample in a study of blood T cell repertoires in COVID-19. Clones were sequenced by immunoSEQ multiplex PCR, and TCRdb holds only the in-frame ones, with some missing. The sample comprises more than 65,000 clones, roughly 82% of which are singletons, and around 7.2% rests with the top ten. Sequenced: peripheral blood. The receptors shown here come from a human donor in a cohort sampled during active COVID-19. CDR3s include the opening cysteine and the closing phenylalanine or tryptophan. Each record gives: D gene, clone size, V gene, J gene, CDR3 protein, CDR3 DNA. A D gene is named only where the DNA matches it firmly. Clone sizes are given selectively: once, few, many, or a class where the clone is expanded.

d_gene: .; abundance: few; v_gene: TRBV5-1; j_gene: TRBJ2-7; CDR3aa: CASSLEGPEQYF; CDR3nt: TGCGCCAGCAGCTTGGAGGGGCCGGAGCAGTACTTC
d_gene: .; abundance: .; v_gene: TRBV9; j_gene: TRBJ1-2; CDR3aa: CASRTDSHYGYTF; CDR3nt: TGTGCCAGCAGAACGGACAGCCACTATGGCTACACCTTC
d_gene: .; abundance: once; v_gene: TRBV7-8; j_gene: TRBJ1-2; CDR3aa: CASSVGDYRVNGYTF; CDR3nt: TGTGCCAGCAGCGTAGGGGACTACAGGGTGAATGGCTACACCTTC
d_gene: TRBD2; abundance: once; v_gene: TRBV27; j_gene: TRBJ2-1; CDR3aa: CASTGGSSYNEQFF; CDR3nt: TGTGCCAGCACCGGGGGGAGCTCCTACAATGAGCAGTTCTTC
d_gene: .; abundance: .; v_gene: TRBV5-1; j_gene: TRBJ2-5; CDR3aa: CASSPAGQETQYF; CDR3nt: TGCGCCAGCAGCCCGGCGGGGCAAGAGACCCAGTACTTC
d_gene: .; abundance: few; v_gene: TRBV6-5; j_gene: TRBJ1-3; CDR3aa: CASSTGTSSGNTIYF; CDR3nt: TGTGCCAGCAGTACAGGGACGAGCTCTGGAAACACCATATATTTT
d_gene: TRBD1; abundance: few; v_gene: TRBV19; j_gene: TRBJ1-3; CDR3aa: CASSINRGQFSGNTIYF; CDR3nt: TGTGCCAGTAGTATTAACCGGGGACAGTTCTCTGGAAACACCATATATTTT
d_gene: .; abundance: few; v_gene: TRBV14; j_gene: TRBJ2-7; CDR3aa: CASSQHSTSYEQYF; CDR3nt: TGTGCCAGCAGCCAACACAGTACCTCCTACGAGCAGTACTTC
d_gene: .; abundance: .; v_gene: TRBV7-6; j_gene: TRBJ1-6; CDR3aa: CASSLTSSSYNSPLHF; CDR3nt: TGTGCCAGCAGCTTAACCTCGAGCTCCTATAATTCACCCCTCCACTTT
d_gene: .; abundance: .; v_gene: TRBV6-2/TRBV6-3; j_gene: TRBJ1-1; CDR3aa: CASSDGTTGRGTEAFF; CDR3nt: TGTGCCAGCAGCGACGGGACAACGGGACGTGGCACTGAAGCTTTCTTT
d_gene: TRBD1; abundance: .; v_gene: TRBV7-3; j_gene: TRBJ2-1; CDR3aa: CASSLNSRDRGQFF; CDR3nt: TGTGCCAGCAGCCTCAATTCCCGGGACAGGGGTCAGTTCTTC
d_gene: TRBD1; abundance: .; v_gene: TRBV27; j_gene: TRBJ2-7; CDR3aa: CASTRFTGDTYEQYF; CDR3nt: TGTGCCAGCACCCGATTCACAGGGGATACCTACGAGCAGTACTTC
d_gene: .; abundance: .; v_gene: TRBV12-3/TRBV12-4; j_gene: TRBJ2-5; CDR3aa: CASSLGGGGTQYF; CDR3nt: TGTGCCAGCAGCCTAGGAGGCGGAGGGACCCAGTACTTC
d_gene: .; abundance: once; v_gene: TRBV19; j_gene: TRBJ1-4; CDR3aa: CASFDPTGKGEKLFF; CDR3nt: TGTGCCAGTTTTGACCCTACAGGGAAGGGTGAAAAACTGTTTTTT
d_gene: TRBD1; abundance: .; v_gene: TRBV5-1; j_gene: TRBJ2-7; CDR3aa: CASCRDRQTYEQYF; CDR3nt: TGCGCCAGTTGCCGGGACAGGCAAACCTACGAGCAGTACTTC
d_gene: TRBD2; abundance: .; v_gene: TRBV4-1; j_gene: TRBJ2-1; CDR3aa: CASSQEAGTTNEQFF; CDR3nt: TGCGCCAGCAGCCAAGAGGCCGGGACTACTAATGAGCAGTTCTTC
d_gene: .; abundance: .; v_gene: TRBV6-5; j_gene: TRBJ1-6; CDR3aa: CASTVDSPLHF; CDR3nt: TGTGCCAGCACTGTAGATTCACCCCTCCACTTT
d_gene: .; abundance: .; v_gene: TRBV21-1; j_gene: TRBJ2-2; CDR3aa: CASSASQDRNTGELFF; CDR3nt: TGTGCCAGCAGCGCTAGTCAGGACAGAAACACCGGGGAGCTGTTTTTT
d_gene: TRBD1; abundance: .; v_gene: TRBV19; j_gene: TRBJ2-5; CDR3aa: CASSTTGVQETQYF; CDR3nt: TGTGCCAGTAGTACTACAGGGGTCCAAGAGACCCAGTACTTC
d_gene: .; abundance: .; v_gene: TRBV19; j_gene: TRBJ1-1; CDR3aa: CASSTYRASEAFF; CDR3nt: TGTGCCAGTAGTACGTACAGGGCGAGTGAAGCTTTCTTT